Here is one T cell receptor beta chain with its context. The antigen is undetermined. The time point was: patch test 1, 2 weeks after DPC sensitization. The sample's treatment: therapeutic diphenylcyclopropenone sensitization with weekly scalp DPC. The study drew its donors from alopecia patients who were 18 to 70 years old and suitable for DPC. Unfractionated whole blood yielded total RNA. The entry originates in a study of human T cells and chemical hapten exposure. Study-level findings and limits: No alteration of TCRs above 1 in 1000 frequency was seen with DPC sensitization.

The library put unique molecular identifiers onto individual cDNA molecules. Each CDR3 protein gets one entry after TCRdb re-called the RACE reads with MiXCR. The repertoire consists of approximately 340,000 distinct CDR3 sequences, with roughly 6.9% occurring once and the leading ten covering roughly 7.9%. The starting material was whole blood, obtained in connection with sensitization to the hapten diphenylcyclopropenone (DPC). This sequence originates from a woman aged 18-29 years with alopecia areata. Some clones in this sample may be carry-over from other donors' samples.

The CDR3 is CATQRGVWDTDTQYF. The CDR3, as DNA: TGTGCCACCCAGCGCGGGGTCTGGGACACAGATACGCAGTATTTT. The chain joins TRBV6-1 to TRBJ2-3, with a weak D call TRBD2 (6 bases). Germline CDR1 MNHNS, CDR2 SASEGT. The V end was cut by 10 bases, the J end by 2 bases, with 19 bases between. The CDR3 is made up of 15 amino acids.